The following is a T cell receptor (beta chain) sequence with its context. Its antigen is undetermined. Per germline, CDR1 MNHEY and CDR2 SVGAGI. V was trimmed by 8 bases and J by 6 bases, leaving 10 bases between them. CDR3 length: 12 amino acids. The data are from a study of T cell responses to AZD1222 COVID-19 vaccine. Whole-study results and caveats: Females outnumbered males among donors, who were mostly white British; clonal diversity was possibly underestimated. Seropositive AZD1222 recipients at baseline numbered only five or six. Distributed over spike, vaccine-associated CD4 TCRs predominated at 160-218 and 743-854.

Profiled with immunoSEQ multiplex PCR; TCRdb holds only in-frame clones, not every one. The table includes 95,000 to 130,000 clones, 80% to 90% detected once. The sample was peripheral blood, taken on day 0 of MenACWY control vaccination. The origin of this receptor is an adult in good health. The chain recombines TRBV6-5 with TRBJ2-2, with D perhaps TRBD1 (6 bases). The CDR3 DNA sequence: TGTGCCAGCGAGTACAGGGCCGGGGAGCTGTTTTTT. This encodes CASEYRAGELFF.